This TCR beta chain was documented in a study of naive and memory T cell subsets. V lost 6 bases, J lost 8 bases, and 20 bases lay in between. CDR1 and CDR2 from the germline V gene are DFQATT and SNEGSKA (reference sequence). The CDR3 contains 14 residues. For blood and skin samples, reverse transcription used TCR alpha and beta constant primers. TCRdb recomputed calls from the 5' RACE reads with MiXCR, one row per CDR3 protein. The sample consists of about 22,000 distinct CDR3 sequences, 4% to 4.5% of them appearing once. Adult healthy volunteers gave 2.5 ml peripheral blood for whole-blood RNA. A UMI-containing oligonucleotide was joined by 3' ligation to the TCR cDNA template. This clonotype was observed many times.

The chain links TRBV20-1 to TRBJ1-3; D uncertain. The source is a male donor in good health. The CDR3 loop is CSAVSQVKSDTIYF. For the CDR3, the DNA is TGCAGTGCCGTAAGCCAGGTCAAATCAGACACCATATATTTT.